This TCR beta chain came from a study of graft-versus-host responses after intestinal transplantation. Grafts had their tissue processed, releasing intraepithelial and lamina propria lymphocytes. This CDR3 spans 18 amino acids. In germline, CDR1 is SEHNR, CDR2 FQNEAQ (reference sequence). V dropped 5 bases and J dropped 2 bases, with 22 bases sitting between them. Study-level points and caveats: Patients with graft-donor T cell macrochimerism had high graft-versus-host to host-versus-graft clonal ratios in allografts.

Only a few counts were recorded for this clone. Antigen specificity is unknown. The method was immunoSEQ multiplex PCR; TCRdb's version includes in-frame clones alone and lacks a portion of them. The data contain fewer than 20,000 clones, 60% to 80% of them singletons. The V gene is TRBV7-9, the J gene TRBJ2-4, with no clear D. This receptor was identified in a human patient who received an intestinal transplant, so some T cells may come from the graft donor. The specimen was ileum tissue, collected roughly 490 days after intestinal transplant. The CDR3 sequence: CASSTIEVESKSKNIQYF. CDR3 bases: TGTGCCAGCAGCACTATAGAGGTCGAGTCGAAATCCAAAAACATTCAGTACTTC. The whole variable domain, filled in from reference TRBV7-9 and TRBJ2-4, reads DTGVSQNPRHKITKRGQNVTFRCDPISEHNRLYWYRQTLGQGPEFLTYFQNEAQLEKSRLLSDRFSAERPKGSFSTLEIQRTEQGDSAMYLCASSTIEVESKSKNIQYFGAGTRLSVL.